Sequencing of this T cell receptor (beta chain) was carried out in a study of Tregs in tolerant kidney transplant recipients. Study outcomes and limitations: This study did not directly address biological reproducibility. Expanding Tregs on activated donor B cells appeared to best identify donor-specific TCRbeta clones. Tolerant patients' donor-specific Tregs expanded beyond overall Tregs, suggesting antigen-driven growth.

The data were produced by immunoSEQ multiplex PCR, yet TCRdb's version contains in-frame clones alone and is incomplete. This table has over 70,000 clones, 90% to 95% appearing once. Trimming left V 1 base short and J 0 bases short, with 14 bases between. Looked up from germline, CDR1 is SGHRS and CDR2 is YFSETQ. This CDR3 comprises 17 residues. Recipients received nonmyeloablative bone marrow transplants from related graft donors, with transient mixed chimerism. Unstimulated regulatory T cells (CD4+CD25+CD127-), CD4+CD25- non-regulatory cells, CD4 and CD8 cells were FACS-sorted from thawed PBMCs. To note about this clone: Its antigen is currently unknown.

The receptor comes from a human patient who received a combined kidney and bone marrow transplant. The T cells may come from the graft donor. This chain uses TRBV5-1 with TRBJ2-1; D might be TRBD2 (6 bases). Sequenced material: CD4+ T cells from blood (PBMCs), taken 24 months after the transplant. The CDR3 sequence: CASSLSAGSISYNEQFF. The CDR3 DNA reads TGCGCCAGCAGCTTGTCGGCGGGATCAATCTCCTACAATGAGCAGTTCTTC.